This T cell receptor beta chain stems from a study of shared clonotypes between healthy human individuals. The length of the CDR3 is 16 residues. V was clipped by 6 bases and J by 2 bases, with 18 bases between them. Germline CDR1 is MNHNY and CDR2 is SVGAGI (reference sequence). The repertoire was sequenced with immunoSEQ multiplex PCR; TCRdb's copy has only in-frame clones and lacks some. This repertoire shows hundreds of thousands of clones, around nine tenths found once; its top ten account for about 16%. Those who donated, Caucasian adults without exception, all lived in Nashville, Tennessee. The sample consisted of memory CD8+ T cells sorted from blood. Subset of the sample: CD45RO+ cells pooled with CCR7-negative TemRA cells. V and J are TRBV6-6 and TRBJ2-3; perhaps TRBD2 as D (5 bases). This receptor was identified in a man younger than 35 in good health. CDR3 loop: CASRELAGVYTDTQYF. CDR3 sequence (DNA): TGTGCCAGCAGGGAGCTGGCGGGCGTTTACACAGATACGCAGTATTTT.